This TCR beta chain was sequenced for a study of blood T cell repertoires in COVID-19. In germline, CDR1 is WNHNN, CDR2 SYGVQD (reference sequence). The V segment lost 3 bases and the J segment 10 bases; nucleotides outside the gene matches: 13. There are 16 residues in the CDR3. Measured with immunoSEQ multiplex PCR; TCRdb has only the in-frame clones, and not every one. Counted here are about 110,000 clones, over 75% occurring once; the ten biggest clones make up less than 25%. This clone was detected only a few times. Specimen: peripheral blood. V usage is TRBV10-1 and J usage is TRBJ2-1; TRBD2 agrees at 9 bases. This TCR was recovered from a man between 65 and 80 years old with active or convalescent COVID-19. CDR3 residues: CASSEGLARRRKEQFF. The CDR3 nucleotides are TGCGCCAGCAGTGAAGGACTAGCGAGGAGGAGAAAGGAGCAGTTCTTC.